This T cell receptor (beta chain) was identified during a study of T-cell reconstitution after alpha-beta-depleted transplantation in children. Germline V CDR1 and CDR2: SGHRS, YFSETQ. V shed 7 bases and J shed 2 bases, with 15 bases lying between them. The CDR3 covers 14 residues. This clonotype was recorded a few times. Unique molecular identifiers were incorporated during preparation of the TCRbeta library. TCRdb used MiXCR to reprocess the PCR reads, holding one entry per CDR3 protein. Among 440,000 or so distinct CDR3 sequences, around 9.9% were seen once, and the ten largest hold roughly 5%. The V and J genes are TRBV5-1 and TRBJ2-5; D possibly uses TRBD1 or TRBD2 (6 bases each). The sequence derives from a human donor who donated a stem cell graft to a child with acute myeloid leukemia. The sequencing used PBMCs from the stem cell graft donor, collected from the stem cell graft. The CDR3: CASAGGGIQETQYF. In DNA form, the CDR3 reads TGCGCCAGCGCAGGAGGGGGGATACAAGAGACCCAGTACTTC.